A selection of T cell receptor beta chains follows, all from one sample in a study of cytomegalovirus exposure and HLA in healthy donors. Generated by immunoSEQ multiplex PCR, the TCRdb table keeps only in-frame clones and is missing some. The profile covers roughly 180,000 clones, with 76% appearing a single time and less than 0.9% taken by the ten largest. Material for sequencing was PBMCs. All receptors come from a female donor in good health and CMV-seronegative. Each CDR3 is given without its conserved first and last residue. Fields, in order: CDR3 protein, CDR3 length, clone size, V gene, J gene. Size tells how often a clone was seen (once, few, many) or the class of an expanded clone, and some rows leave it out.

CDR3aa: ASSLGSGGMSTDTQY
len: 15
abundance: .
v_gene: TRBV7-2
j_gene: TRBJ2-3

CDR3aa: ASSAQGRNTEAF
len: 12
abundance: few
v_gene: TRBV5-6
j_gene: TRBJ1-1

CDR3aa: ASSLGQGSTEAF
len: 12
abundance: .
v_gene: TRBV7-2
j_gene: TRBJ1-1

CDR3aa: SVILQGYGDTQY
len: 12
abundance: .
v_gene: TRBV29-1
j_gene: TRBJ2-3

CDR3aa: ASGSTGSGSRNEQF
len: 14
abundance: .
v_gene: TRBV12-5
j_gene: TRBJ2-1

CDR3aa: ASSWILTGGTEAF
len: 13
abundance: .
v_gene: TRBV19
j_gene: TRBJ1-1

CDR3aa: ASSLGAGASYEQY
len: 13
abundance: .
v_gene: TRBV7-2
j_gene: TRBJ2-7

CDR3aa: ASSPLGGGANTGELF
len: 15
abundance: few
v_gene: TRBV18
j_gene: TRBJ2-2

CDR3aa: ASSSRGLAGRDTQY
len: 14
abundance: .
v_gene: TRBV13
j_gene: TRBJ2-3

CDR3aa: ATILRRTGKEEKLF
len: 14
abundance: .
v_gene: TRBV21-1
j_gene: TRBJ1-4

CDR3aa: ASTHLSRGILMNTEAF
len: 16
abundance: .
v_gene: TRBV19
j_gene: TRBJ1-1

CDR3aa: ASSFRRGGAREKLF
len: 14
abundance: .
v_gene: TRBV11-3
j_gene: TRBJ1-4

CDR3aa: AWSVGGMVVTEAF
len: 13
abundance: .
v_gene: TRBV30
j_gene: TRBJ1-1

CDR3aa: ASRGTGVNYGYT
len: 12
abundance: once
v_gene: TRBV19
j_gene: TRBJ1-2

CDR3aa: ASSLTGNTNTEAF
len: 13
abundance: few
v_gene: TRBV4-2
j_gene: TRBJ1-1

CDR3aa: ASSQAPGSYEQY
len: 12
abundance: .
v_gene: TRBV4-3
j_gene: TRBJ2-7

CDR3aa: ASSVRPSGTEAF
len: 12
abundance: .
v_gene: TRBV9
j_gene: TRBJ1-1

CDR3aa: ASSLDPAGGVDTQY
len: 14
abundance: .
v_gene: TRBV7-3
j_gene: TRBJ2-3

CDR3aa: ASSLAGGVGGNTIY
len: 14
abundance: .
v_gene: TRBV5-1
j_gene: TRBJ1-3

CDR3aa: ASSKGRVGTDTQY
len: 13
abundance: once
v_gene: TRBV21-1
j_gene: TRBJ2-3

CDR3aa: ASHLGTGWTEAF
len: 12
abundance: .
v_gene: TRBV7-2
j_gene: TRBJ1-1

CDR3aa: ASSLGGVLYEQY
len: 12
abundance: .
v_gene: TRBV5-6
j_gene: TRBJ2-7

CDR3aa: AKRRVHLPVANYGYT
len: 15
abundance: .
v_gene: TRBV25-1
j_gene: TRBJ1-2

CDR3aa: ASSFEVRETQY
len: 11
abundance: .
v_gene: TRBV7-2
j_gene: TRBJ2-5

CDR3aa: ASSSIAGAGTGELF
len: 14
abundance: .
v_gene: TRBV7-3
j_gene: TRBJ2-2

CDR3aa: ASSQGDRANTIY
len: 12
abundance: .
v_gene: TRBV4-3
j_gene: TRBJ1-3

CDR3aa: ASMGSSYNEQF
len: 11
abundance: .
v_gene: TRBV2
j_gene: TRBJ2-1

CDR3aa: ASSARDRGGEQY
len: 12
abundance: .
v_gene: TRBV25-1
j_gene: TRBJ2-7

CDR3aa: ASSPQPKDRNSQY
len: 13
abundance: once
v_gene: TRBV9
j_gene: TRBJ2-4

CDR3aa: ASSIVESGNTIY
len: 12
abundance: .
v_gene: TRBV19
j_gene: TRBJ1-3

CDR3aa: ASSSRDRDTPAKNIQY
len: 16
abundance: .
v_gene: TRBV7-9
j_gene: TRBJ2-4

CDR3aa: SVRRTGGGTDTQY
len: 13
abundance: few
v_gene: TRBV29-1
j_gene: TRBJ2-3

CDR3aa: ASGGERQPQH
len: 10
abundance: once
v_gene: TRBV9
j_gene: TRBJ1-5

CDR3aa: SVGTGGPYGYT
len: 11
abundance: few
v_gene: TRBV29-1
j_gene: TRBJ1-2

CDR3aa: ASSLQPPGEEGTQY
len: 14
abundance: few
v_gene: TRBV4-3
j_gene: TRBJ2-5

CDR3aa: ASSLNSGGHPSTDTQY
len: 16
abundance: .
v_gene: TRBV7-8
j_gene: TRBJ2-3

CDR3aa: ASRTGGEAGEKLF
len: 13
abundance: .
v_gene: TRBV5-1
j_gene: TRBJ1-4

CDR3aa: ASSGPDRGSDTIY
len: 13
abundance: .
v_gene: TRBV28
j_gene: TRBJ1-3

CDR3aa: AGSYPDRGHEQF
len: 12
abundance: .
v_gene: TRBV6-6
j_gene: TRBJ2-1

CDR3aa: ASSQDRVLAGAPRVGELF
len: 18
abundance: once
v_gene: TRBV4-3
j_gene: TRBJ2-2

CDR3aa: ASLDLRGANGETQY
len: 14
abundance: .
v_gene: TRBV5-6
j_gene: TRBJ2-5